The sequence of this TCR beta chain was determined in a study of shared clonotypes between healthy human individuals. Study-wide context: Each donor had three CD4 naive, three CD4 memory, two CD8 naive and one CD8 memory plate. Study-wide results and caveats: The researchers took only blood, and tissue repertoires probably look different.

The V gene end was trimmed by 3 bases and the J gene end by 4 bases; junction bases not matched to a gene: 8. There are 16 residues in the CDR3. Germline CDR1 is SGHRS and CDR2 is YFSETQ. The repertoire was sequenced with immunoSEQ multiplex PCR; TCRdb's copy has only in-frame clones and lacks some. The data show some 980,000 clones, 70% to 85% seen once. Partitioning of CD4+ cells yielded a CD45RA+ naive subset and a CD45RA-negative memory subset. About this clone: What it binds is unknown.

The V call is TRBV5-1, the J call TRBJ2-1; 9 nucleotides align to TRBD1. Input material: memory CD4+ T cells sorted from blood. Stated subset: CD45RA-negative fraction. The receptor comes from a man aged 18 to 30 in good health. The CDR3 DNA sequence: TGCGCCAGCAGCTCCCGACAGGGGGGCCTATACAATGAGCAGTTCTTC. This codes for CASSSRQGGLYNEQFF.